Shown below are 27 T cell receptor beta chains from a single sample sequenced in a study of cytomegalovirus exposure and HLA in healthy donors. A multiplex PCR was run with 60 Vbeta primers and 13 Jbeta primers. Sequencing used immunoSEQ multiplex PCR; TCRdb keeps in-frame clones, though not all of them. The table records about 140,000 clones, around three quarters of them present only once. Sequenced input: PBMCs. The receptors shown here come from a middle-aged man in good health and CMV-seropositive.

This chain links TRBV4-1 with TRBJ2-7, with 9 bases lining up with TRBD1. Germline trimming cut 3 bases from V and 5 bases from J; bases unmatched to any gene: 8. CDR3 length equals 15 residues. Germline lookup yields CDR1 MGHRA and CDR2 YSYEKL. CDR3: CASSHSGTGYDEQYF. The CDR3 nucleotides are TGCGCCAGCAGCCACTCCGGGACAGGGTATGACGAGCAGTACTTC.

V usage is TRBV5-8 and J usage is TRBJ2-7; 13 positions agree with TRBD2. Germline CDR1 and CDR2: SGHTS and YDEGEE. J lost 7 bases, V lost 4 bases, and 8 bases had no gene match. The CDR3 contains 15 residues. The CDR3 nucleotides are TGTGCCAGCAGCGCGCGGACTAGCGGGAGTCGTGAGCAGTACTTC. Translating gives CASSARTSGSREQYF.

Details on this clone: Its ends do not fully match the called genes, so a read error is possible. This sequence joins TRBV4-2 and TRBJ2-3; D may be TRBD2 (7 bases). This CDR3 has 17 amino acids. The V gene's germline CDR1 is LGHNA and CDR2 YNFKEQ. This CDR3 is CASSQLVGGRGTDTQYF. The CDR3 DNA is TGTGCCAGCAGCCAACTGGTAGGGGGGAGGGGCACAGATACGCAGTACTTT.

The chain combines TRBV12-5 with TRBJ1-1, with TRBD1 identical over 9 bases. With 1 base clipped from V and 4 bases from J, the junction kept 4 bases outside the gene matches. Looked up from germline, CDR1 is LGHNT and CDR2 is FRNRAP. CDR3 size: 15 residues. CDR3 coding DNA: TGTGCTAGTGGTTTGGGACAGGGGGGAATCACTGAAGCTTTCTTT. It is translated as CASGLGQGGITEAFF.

This chain links TRBV7-9 with TRBJ1-5; the D is unclear. The CDR3 length is 14 residues. The germline V and J ends were trimmed by 5 bases and 8 bases, with 16 bases remaining between them. Germline CDR1 is SEHNR and CDR2 is FQNEAQ (reference sequence). The CDR3 loop reads CASSHGSIGEPQHF. Written as DNA, the CDR3 is TGTGCCAGCAGCCACGGGTCTATCGGAGAGCCCCAGCATTTT.

This clone was detected a few times. V gene TRBV25-1 combines with J gene TRBJ1-4; a possible D gene is TRBD1 (5 bases). Germline V lookup: CDR1 MGHDK, CDR2 SYGVNS. With 3 bases removed from V and 3 bases from J, the gap between germline ends came to 8 bases. The CDR3 length is 14 residues. CDR3 sequence reads: CASSDSRANEKLFF. DNA of the CDR3: TGTGCCAGCAGTGATTCCAGGGCTAATGAAAAACTGTTTTTT.

This chain links TRBV12-2 with TRBJ2-3; TRBD2 is taken as the D call from the table, unchecked against the DNA. TRBV12-2 is a known pseudogene. The CDR3 length is 12 residues. The CDR3 DNA sequence: TGTGCAAGTCTTCTGGGACTAGATACGCAGTATTTT. Encoded protein: CASLLGLDTQYF.

The V and J genes are TRBV5-1 and TRBJ1-2; 10 bases match TRBD1. In germline, CDR1 is SGHRS, CDR2 YFSETQ. Losses at the gene ends were 3 bases for V and 4 bases for J; bases not matched to a gene: 3. The CDR3 loop spans 14 amino acids. The CDR3 is CASSWGTGVYGYTF. The CDR3 DNA reads TGCGCCAGCAGCTGGGGGACAGGGGTCTATGGCTACACCTTC.

The chain employs TRBV5-1 and TRBJ2-1; the match to TRBD2 covers 13 bases. V shed 0 bases, J shed 9 bases, and the junction held 6 bases outside the gene matches. Per germline, CDR1 SGHRS and CDR2 YFSETQ. CDR3 size: 16 residues. DNA for the CDR3: TGCGCCAGCAGCTTGGCCGGGACTAGCGGGATCGGTGAGCAGTTCTTC. As protein: CASSLAGTSGIGEQFF. The whole variable domain, filled in from reference TRBV5-1 and TRBJ2-1, reads KAGVTQTPRYLIKTRGQQVTLSCSPISGHRSVSWYQQTPGQGLQFLFEYFSETQRNKGNFPGRFSGRQFSNSRSEMNVSTLELGDSALYLCASSLAGTSGIGEQFFGPGTRLTVL.

This chain uses TRBV7-9 with TRBJ2-7, with 9 bases lining up with TRBD2. Per the germline V gene, CDR1 is SEHNR and CDR2 is FQNEAQ (reference sequence). V was pared by 3 bases and J by 0 bases, with 6 bases of the junction left unmatched. This CDR3 is 16 amino acids long. The CDR3 is CASSFPTSGSSYEQYF. The CDR3 DNA sequence: TGTGCCAGCAGCTTCCCGACTAGCGGAAGCTCCTACGAGCAGTACTTC.

The chain recombines TRBV6-5 with TRBJ2-7, with D hard to call. This CDR3 is built from 11 residues. Germline CDR1 MNHEY, CDR2 SVGAGI. With 5 bases removed from V and 9 bases from J, the gap between germline ends came to 11 bases. CDR3 nucleotides: TGTGCCAGCAGTCCACCACCCGGGCAGTACTTC. The encoded protein is CASSPPPGQYF.

The rearrangement links TRBV7-2 to TRBJ1-3; D perhaps matches TRBD1 (5 bases). Germline assignment: CDR1 SGHTA and CDR2 FQGNSA. The CDR3 has 15 residues. V shed 1 base and J shed 1 base, with 8 bases lying between them. DNA for the CDR3: TGTGCCAGCAGCTTAGTATCAGGGTCTGGAAACACCATATATTTT. It is translated as CASSLVSGSGNTIYF. The full variable domain, completed using reference TRBV7-2 and TRBJ1-3, is GAGVSQSPSNKVTEKGKDVELRCDPISGHTALYWYRQSLGQGLEFLIYFQGNSAPDKSGLPSDRFSAERTGGSVSTLTIQRTQQEDSAVYLCASSLVSGSGNTIYFGEGSWLTVV.

This chain links TRBV29-1 with TRBJ1-3; D is unresolved. The V end was cut by 4 bases, the J end by 0 bases, with 10 bases between. CDR3 size: 14 residues. Germline V gene lookup returns CDR1 SQVTM and CDR2 ANQGSEA. Here the CDR3 reads CSVASRDSGNTIYF. CDR3 in DNA: TGCAGCGTTGCGTCGCGGGACTCTGGAAACACCATATATTTT.

V gene TRBV15 combines with J gene TRBJ2-7, with TRBD2 as a possible D gene (5 bases). V gave up 1 base and J gave up 3 bases, with 10 bases separating them. This CDR3 contains 14 residues. Germline-derived CDR1 and CDR2 are LNHNV and YYDKDF (reference sequence). The CDR3 nucleotides are TGTGCCACCAGCAGAGGAGGGCTGAGCTACGAGCAGTACTTC. It yields the protein CATSRGGLSYEQYF.

CDR3 in amino acids: CASTVTGGGYGYTF. CDR3 DNA: TGTGCCAGTACCGTTACAGGGGGCGGCTATGGCTACACCTTC. V gene TRBV19 combines with J gene TRBJ1-2, with TRBD1 matching over 9 bases. Germline V gene lookup returns CDR1 LNHDA and CDR2 SQIVND (reference sequence). CDR3 length equals 14 residues. Unmatched junction bases numbered 7, after V lost 7 bases and J lost 4 bases.

The gene calls are TRBV5-4 and TRBJ1-2; 10 nucleotides match TRBD1. J gave up 4 bases and V 4 bases, and 13 bases lay outside the gene matches. CDR1 is SGHNT, CDR2 YYREEE, per germline (reference sequence). This CDR3 contains 17 residues. As DNA, the CDR3 is TGTGCCAGCAGCCCCTCGGGACAGGGGATGGGAGGCTATGGCTACACCTTC. As protein: CASSPSGQGMGGYGYTF. Drawing the rest from reference TRBV5-4 and TRBJ1-2, the complete variable domain is ETGVTQSPTHLIKTRGQQVTLRCSSQSGHNTVSWYQQALGQGPQFIFQYYREEENGRGNFPPRFSGLQFPNYSSELNVNALELDDSALYLCASSPSGQGMGGYGYTFGSGTRLTVV.

The V gene is TRBV2, the J gene TRBJ2-1; maybe TRBD2 (5 bases). CDR1 SNHLY and CDR2 FYNNEI come from the germline V gene. The CDR3 covers 13 residues. The V end lost 1 base, the J end lost 7 bases, and 8 bases lay between the germline ends. In DNA form, the CDR3 reads TGTGCCAGCAGTGAAGGCCGAGGGAATGAGCAGTTCTTC. This gives the protein CASSEGRGNEQFF. Supplemented by reference TRBV2 and TRBJ2-1, the full variable domain reads EPEVTQTPSHQVTQMGQEVILRCVPISNHLYFYWYRQILGQKVEFLVSFYNNEISEKSEIFDDQFSVERPDGSNFTLKIRSTKLEDSAMYFCASSEGRGNEQFFGPGTRLTVL.

The V gene is TRBV6-4, the J gene TRBJ2-1, with 7 bases lining up with TRBD2. Germline V gives CDR1 MRHNA, CDR2 SNTAGT. This CDR3 is built from 17 residues. The ends lost 6 bases at V and 0 bases at J; junction bases unmatched: 11. The CDR3 nucleotides are TGTGCCAGCAGCCTCCGGAGCGGGGCCTCCTCCTACAATGAGCAGTTCTTC. Protein sequence: CASSLRSGASSYNEQFF.

The chain recombines TRBV7-6 with TRBJ2-3; 9 bases are a match to TRBD1. The CDR3 runs 17 residues. Germline-derived CDR1 and CDR2 are SGHVS and FNYEAQ. J lost 3 bases, V lost 5 bases, and 12 bases had no gene match. CDR3 loop: CASSARQGGAGTDTQYF. DNA of the CDR3: TGTGCCAGCAGCGCCCGACAGGGGGGGGCCGGGACAGATACGCAGTATTTT.

This chain uses TRBV6-1 with TRBJ2-7; 8 nucleotides line up with TRBD1. Germline CDR1 MNHNS, CDR2 SASEGT. J gave up 3 bases and V 3 bases, and 4 bases lay outside the gene matches. The CDR3 loop spans 14 amino acids. The CDR3 coding sequence is TGTGCCAGCAGTGATCCCGGGACAGGCTACGAGCAGTACTTC. Encoded protein: CASSDPGTGYEQYF.

The chain combines TRBV6-1 with TRBJ1-1; D is unresolved. The CDR3 runs to 12 residues. V lost 5 bases and J lost 2, with 6 bases in between. Germline CDR1 MNHNS, CDR2 SASEGT. The CDR3 spells CASSKLNTEAFF. In DNA, the CDR3 is TGTGCCAGCAGTAAACTTAACACTGAAGCTTTCTTT.

V gene TRBV5-1 combines with J gene TRBJ1-4, with 7 nucleotides matching TRBD1. The V segment lost 0 bases and the J segment 3 bases; nucleotides outside the gene matches: 2. The germline CDR1 and CDR2 sequences are SGHRS and YFSETQ. CDR3 length: 15 residues. The DNA of the CDR3 is TGCGCCAGCAGCTTGGCAGGGACAGCTAATGAAAAACTGTTTTTT. It codes for CASSLAGTANEKLFF.

The genes are TRBV5-1 and TRBJ2-5, with D possibly being TRBD1 (5 bases). The CDR3 totals 15 residues. V lost 4 bases and J lost 5, with 18 bases in between. Germline V gives CDR1 SGHRS, CDR2 YFSETQ. CDR3 nucleotide sequence: TGCGCCAGCAGCCAAACAACGGACACGTGGGAGACCCAGTACTTC. Translation gives CASSQTTDTWETQYF.

The chain uses TRBV6-1 and TRBJ1-1; D not resolved. Germline V gene lookup returns CDR1 MNHNS and CDR2 SASEGT. Trimming took off 1 base at V and 0 bases at J, with 9 bases between the two ends. The CDR3 is 15 amino acids. In nucleotides, the CDR3 is TGTGCCAGCAGTGAAGGAGGCACCATGAACACTGAAGCTTTCTTT. Its translation is CASSEGGTMNTEAFF.

V is TRBV11-3 and J is TRBJ2-7; 7 bases align to TRBD2. The J segment lost 7 bases and the V segment lost 1 base, leaving 13 bases of the junction unmatched. This CDR3 comprises 16 residues. CDR1 is SGHNT, CDR2 YENEEA, per germline. CDR3 amino acids: CASSLGASAGEGEQYF. Written as DNA, the CDR3 is TGTGCCAGCAGCTTAGGTGCATCGGCGGGAGAGGGTGAGCAGTACTTC.

The chain links TRBV5-1 to TRBJ1-3; D ambiguous. Germline CDR1 is SGHRS and CDR2 is YFSETQ. The CDR3 covers 15 residues. V dropped 2 bases and J dropped 4 bases, with 13 bases sitting between them. The CDR3 nucleotides read TGCGCCAGCAGCTTTGGGAGCACGCAAGGAAACACCATATATTTT. Amino acids: CASSFGSTQGNTIYF.

This clone turned up a few times. The chain has TRBV5-1 and TRBJ2-7, with D hard to call. The CDR3 sequence is 12 residues long. Looked up from germline, CDR1 is SGHRS and CDR2 is YFSETQ. V gave up 5 bases and J gave up 0 bases, with 6 bases separating them. CDR3 coding DNA: TGCGCCAGCAGGGGCAGCTCCTACGAGCAGTACTTC. Translated, it gives CASRGSSYEQYF. Combining the CDR3 with reference TRBV5-1 and TRBJ2-7 gives the whole variable domain KAGVTQTPRYLIKTRGQQVTLSCSPISGHRSVSWYQQTPGQGLQFLFEYFSETQRNKGNFPGRFSGRQFSNSRSEMNVSTLELGDSALYLCASRGSSYEQYFGPGTRLTVT.